A single sample gave rise to the 30 T cell receptor beta chains below, sequenced in a study of shared clonotypes between healthy human individuals. Produced via immunoSEQ multiplex PCR; TCRdb's table is partial and in-frame only. The profile shows some 380,000 clones, roughly 96% of them singletons. Sequenced sample: memory CD8+ T cells sorted from blood. Subset specified: CD45RO+ cells pooled with CCR7-negative TemRA cells. These receptors all come from a man under 40 in good health.

This clone has a single count. The V and J genes are TRBV7-8 and TRBJ1-1; D is uncertain. V lost 5 bases and J lost 7, with 14 bases in between. The CDR3 is 13 residues long. In germline, CDR1 is SGHVS, CDR2 FQNEAQ. The chain's CDR3 is CASSAIGFFEAFF. CDR3 nucleotide sequence: TGTGCCAGCAGCGCTATAGGGTTTTTTGAAGCTTTCTTT.

This clone came up once. This chain joins TRBV14 and TRBJ1-4; D remains unclear. V lost 2 bases to trimming and J lost 10 bases, with 5 bases between them. Germline assignment: CDR1 SGHDN and CDR2 FVKESK. The CDR3 is 11 residues long. The CDR3 coding sequence is TGTGCCAGCAGCCAACACACAAAACTGTTTTTT. Amino acids: CASSQHTKLFF.

The chain joins TRBV18 to TRBJ2-3, with D maybe TRBD1 (5 bases). Trimming left V 1 base short and J 0 bases short, with 8 bases between. The CDR3 is 15 residues long. Germline values: CDR1 KGHSH, CDR2 LQKENI. Here the CDR3 reads CASSPQGLSTDTQYF. The DNA for the CDR3 is TGTGCCAGCTCACCACAGGGGCTAAGCACAGATACGCAGTATTTT.

This chain joins TRBV29-1 and TRBJ2-1; perhaps TRBD1 as D (6 bases). CDR3 size: 14 residues. The germline V gene encodes CDR1 SQVTM and CDR2 ANQGSEA. The germline V and J ends were trimmed by 7 bases and 10 bases, with 23 bases remaining between them. CDR3 region: CSDLDRSPGREQFF. DNA for the CDR3: TGCAGCGACCTTGACAGGAGCCCGGGAAGGGAGCAGTTCTTC.

This chain connects TRBV5-1 to TRBJ2-7; 7 bases map to TRBD2. CDR1 is SGHRS and CDR2 is YFSETQ in the germline V gene. The CDR3 spans 14 residues. The V and J ends lost 0 bases and 4 bases, in that order; junction bases with no gene match: 4. The CDR3 spells CASSLEGRGYEQYF. CDR3 nucleotides: TGCGCCAGCAGCTTGGAGGGGAGGGGTTACGAGCAGTACTTC.

This chain links TRBV13 with TRBJ1-1; no clear D. There are 12 residues in the CDR3. Between the trimmed V and J ends, which lost 5 bases and 9 bases, there was a span of 13 bases. The germline V gene has CDR1 PRHDT and CDR2 FYEKMQ (reference sequence). CDR3 sequence reads: CASSRWEGKAFF. CDR3 coding DNA: TGTGCCAGCAGCCGCTGGGAGGGCAAAGCTTTCTTT.

The chain links TRBV6-1 to TRBJ1-2; a weak D match, TRBD1 (6 bases). Germline V gives CDR1 MNHNS, CDR2 SASEGT. Trimming took 7 bases from V and 0 from J, leaving 15 bases between them. CDR3 length: 15 residues. This CDR3 reads CASTTRGGTNYGYTF. The CDR3 nucleotides read TGTGCCAGCACCACGAGGGGGGGAACTAACTATGGCTACACCTTC.

The chain employs TRBV5-6 and TRBJ2-2; either TRBD1 or TRBD2 may fit D (7 bases each). V dropped 2 bases and J dropped 3 bases, with 11 bases sitting between them. The CDR3 extends over 15 amino acids. From germline, CDR1 is SGHDT and CDR2 YYEEEE. The CDR3 protein is CASSFRGGYTGELFF. The DNA for the CDR3 is TGTGCCAGCAGCTTCAGGGGGGGATACACCGGGGAGCTGTTTTTT.

The rearrangement links TRBV19 to TRBJ2-2, with a possible D match to TRBD2 (5 bases). The germline V gene has CDR1 LNHDA and CDR2 SQIVND (reference sequence). The CDR3 totals 14 residues. V was shortened by 7 bases and J by 3 bases, with 12 bases between the two germline ends. CDR3 nucleotide sequence: TGTGCCAGTACGGTGGGAGAATACACCGGGGAGCTGTTTTTT. It translates to CASTVGEYTGELFF.

This chain uses TRBV18 with TRBJ2-5; D might be TRBD2 (6 bases). Germline V gene lookup returns CDR1 KGHSH and CDR2 LQKENI. Trimming shortened V by 4 bases and J by 10 bases, and 10 bases separated the two germline ends. The CDR3 is 11 amino acids. CDR3 DNA: TGTGCCAGCTCACTAGCGGAGTTCCAGTACTTC. Protein: CASSLAEFQYF.

This sequence joins TRBV5-1 and TRBJ2-3, with TRBD2 as a possible D gene (6 bases). This CDR3 spans 15 amino acids. Trimming took 2 bases from V and 2 from J, leaving 12 bases between them. Germline V gives CDR1 SGHRS, CDR2 YFSETQ. CDR3 DNA: TGCGCCAGCAGCTTCCAGGCGGGGATCACAGATACGCAGTATTTT. Translated, it gives CASSFQAGITDTQYF. The full variable domain, with the rest looked up from reference TRBV5-1 and TRBJ2-3, is KAGVTQTPRYLIKTRGQQVTLSCSPISGHRSVSWYQQTPGQGLQFLFEYFSETQRNKGNFPGRFSGRQFSNSRSEMNVSTLELGDSALYLCASSFQAGITDTQYFGPGTRLTVL.

This rearrangement joins TRBV28 to TRBJ2-7; D may correspond to TRBD1 or TRBD2 (5 bases each). The CDR3 loop spans 13 amino acids. The germline V gene has CDR1 MDHEN and CDR2 SYDVKM. Trimming left V 5 bases short and J 7 bases short, with 15 bases between. The CDR3 loop reads CASSHIPWGEQYF. CDR3 in DNA: TGTGCCAGCAGTCATATCCCCTGGGGGGAGCAGTACTTC. The whole variable domain, remainder taken from reference TRBV28 and TRBJ2-7, is DVKVTQSSRYLVKRTGEKVFLECVQDMDHENMFWYRQDPGLGLRLIYFSYDVKMKEKGDIPEGYSVSREKKERFSLILESASTNQTSMYLCASSHIPWGEQYFGPGTRLTVT.

The chain combines TRBV6-1 with TRBJ1-2; 9 bases are a match to TRBD1. CDR3 size: 13 residues. Trimming cost V 4 bases and J 8 bases; bases outside gene matches: 5. In germline, CDR1 is MNHNS, CDR2 SASEGT. DNA of the CDR3: TGTGCCAGCAGTGTACAGGGGGCTGGAGGCTACACCTTC. This encodes CASSVQGAGGYTF.

The chain couples TRBV11-3 to TRBJ2-4; possible D gene TRBD1, 6 bases. Germline lookup yields CDR1 SGHNT and CDR2 YENEEA. The V gene lost 1 base and the J gene lost 3 bases, with 16 bases spanning the gap. The CDR3 length is 17 residues. CDR3 DNA sequence: TGTGCCAGCAGCTTAGGAAAACAGGGAAGGAGCAAAAACATTCAGTACTTC. This encodes CASSLGKQGRSKNIQYF.

The rearrangement uses TRBV7-3 and TRBJ2-1; 9 nucleotides line up with TRBD1. Trimming took 5 bases from V and 5 from J; bases not matched to a gene: 7. In germline, CDR1 is SGHTA, CDR2 FQGTGA. This CDR3 contains 15 residues. The CDR3 DNA is TGTGCCAGCAGCGTGAGGACAGGGGCCAACAATGAGCAGTTCTTC. Amino acids: CASSVRTGANNEQFF.

This rearrangement joins TRBV19 to TRBJ1-5, with TRBD1 identical over 9 bases. With 1 base clipped from V and 2 bases from J, the junction kept 0 bases outside the gene matches. Looked up from germline, CDR1 is LNHDA and CDR2 is SQIVND (reference sequence). The CDR3 contains 15 residues. The CDR3: CASSIGDRGNQPQHF. The CDR3, as DNA: TGTGCCAGTAGTATAGGGGACAGGGGCAATCAGCCCCAGCATTTT.

The chain links TRBV2 to TRBJ2-7; 7 nucleotides agree with TRBD1. V lost 10 bases to trimming and J lost 0 bases; unmatched junction nucleotides: 6. The CDR3 extends over 13 amino acids. CDR1 SNHLY and CDR2 FYNNEI come from the germline V gene. CDR3 residues: CATARTGSYEQYF. The CDR3 nucleotides are TGTGCCACCGCCAGGACAGGCTCCTACGAGCAGTACTTC.

This clone was counted a single time. V gene TRBV15 combines with J gene TRBJ2-4, with D perhaps matching TRBD1 (6 bases). Per the germline V gene, CDR1 is LNHNV and CDR2 is YYDKDF (reference sequence). The CDR3 loop spans 15 amino acids. Trimming removed 0 bases from V and 6 bases from J, with 12 bases in between. The CDR3 spells CATSRDYEGVNIQYF. The CDR3 DNA follows: TGTGCCACCAGCAGAGATTATGAGGGGGTAAACATTCAGTACTTC.

For this clone: The same CDR3 also results from other DNA sequences found in this sample. CDR3 nucleotides: TGTGCCATCAGTGAGTCTGGGGGAGACACTGAAGCTTTCTTT. Translating gives CAISESGGDTEAFF. The chain combines TRBV10-3 with TRBJ1-1, with D possibly TRBD1 on 5 matching bases. Trimming removed 0 bases at V and 3 bases at J, with 8 bases between. The CDR3 is made up of 14 amino acids. CDR1 ENHRY and CDR2 SYGVKD come from the germline V gene.

The chain links TRBV12-5 to TRBJ2-7, with 12 bases that match TRBD2. This CDR3 is 15 amino acids long. The trim removed 5 bases at V and 5 bases at J, leaving 7 bases unmatched. Germline assignment: CDR1 LGHNT and CDR2 FRNRAP. Here the CDR3 DNA reads TGTGCTAGTGGTCTAAGGACTAGCGGGATCCACGAGCAGTACTTC. This codes for CASGLRTSGIHEQYF.

The gene calls are TRBV2 and TRBJ1-2, with 7 bases that match TRBD1. CDR1 SNHLY and CDR2 FYNNEI come from the germline V gene. The CDR3 consists of 12 residues. With 6 bases clipped from V and 8 bases from J, the junction kept 6 bases outside the gene matches. The CDR3 DNA reads as TGTGCCAGCAGCCTCGACAGGGTCGGCTACACCTTC. As protein: CASSLDRVGYTF.

The V and J genes are TRBV30 and TRBJ2-7, with 7 positions matching TRBD1. J lost 0 bases, V lost 0 bases, and 8 bases had no gene match. Germline V gene data show CDR1 as GTSNPN and CDR2 as SVGIG (reference sequence). This CDR3 is 16 amino acids long. CDR3 sequence reads: CAWSVLQDRPSYEQYF. CDR3 in DNA: TGTGCCTGGAGTGTACTTCAGGACAGGCCCTCCTACGAGCAGTACTTC.

This clone was recorded once. The chain recombines TRBV19 with TRBJ2-1, with D possibly matching TRBD2 (6 bases). The ends were cut back, 3 bases at V and 0 bases at J, with 12 bases in the middle. This CDR3 has 16 residues. CDR1 is LNHDA and CDR2 is SQIVND in the germline V gene (reference sequence). This chain's CDR3 is CASSIPLAFSYNEQFF. CDR3 sequence (DNA): TGTGCCAGTAGTATCCCACTAGCCTTCTCCTACAATGAGCAGTTCTTC.

The chain links TRBV19 to TRBJ2-5, with TRBD1 identical over 9 bases. Unmatched junction bases numbered 10, after V lost 3 bases and J lost 5 bases. Per germline, CDR1 LNHDA and CDR2 SQIVND (reference sequence). The CDR3 contains 16 residues. The chain's CDR3 is CASSILDTGGRETQYF. DNA for the CDR3: TGTGCCAGTAGTATTTTGGACACAGGGGGCCGGGAGACCCAGTACTTC.

This clone was observed once. The chain combines TRBV11-3 with TRBJ2-3; 9 bases match TRBD1. CDR1 is SGHNT, CDR2 YENEEA, per germline. The trim removed 6 bases at V and 3 bases at J, leaving 7 bases unmatched. The CDR3 has 15 amino acids. The CDR3 DNA sequence: TGTGCCAGCAGTCCAGGACAGGGGCCTACAGATACGCAGTATTTT. It yields the protein CASSPGQGPTDTQYF.

The CDR3 DNA reads as TGTGCCAGCAGTGCCCCCATGGAATTTCGACATGAGCAGTTCTTC. This translates into CASSAPMEFRHEQFF. The genes are TRBV2 and TRBJ2-1; D gene unclear. The germline V and J ends were trimmed by 4 bases and 8 bases, with 18 bases remaining between them. Germline-derived CDR1 and CDR2 are SNHLY and FYNNEI. The CDR3 extends over 15 amino acids.

The V call is TRBV5-1, the J call TRBJ2-7; D call uncertain. CDR3 length equals 13 residues. V dropped 5 bases and J dropped 2 bases, with 11 bases sitting between them. Germline CDR1 SGHRS, CDR2 YFSETQ. The CDR3 spells CASRTESPYEQYF. CDR3 in DNA: TGCGCCAGCAGAACCGAATCCCCCTACGAGCAGTACTTC.

The chain carries TRBV7-9 and TRBJ1-2; D may be TRBD1 (6 bases). V was clipped by 5 bases and J by 4 bases, with 11 bases between them. The CDR3 loop spans 13 amino acids. The germline CDR1 and CDR2 sequences are SEHNR and FQNEAQ (reference sequence). The CDR3 sequence: CASSLGQFYGYTF. In nucleotides, the CDR3 is TGTGCCAGCAGCCTCGGACAGTTCTATGGCTACACCTTC.

This clone appeared once. This chain links TRBV5-6 with TRBJ2-5; D not resolved. Germline CDR1 and CDR2: SGHDT and YYEEEE. Trimming took 3 bases from V and 4 from J, leaving 10 bases between them. The CDR3 covers 13 residues. CDR3 region: CASSWSTPETQYF. The CDR3 DNA is TGTGCCAGCAGCTGGTCAACGCCAGAGACCCAGTACTTC.

The CDR3, as DNA: TGTGCCAGCAGTTTATGGGGCGCTGAGCAGTTCTTC. Its translation: CASSLWGAEQFF. The genes are TRBV28 and TRBJ2-1; D gene unclear. V shed 0 bases and J shed 9 bases, with 6 bases lying between them. CDR1 and CDR2 from the germline V gene are MDHEN and SYDVKM. This CDR3 has 12 residues. Full variable domain (rest looked up from reference TRBV28 and TRBJ2-1): DVKVTQSSRYLVKRTGEKVFLECVQDMDHENMFWYRQDPGLGLRLIYFSYDVKMKEKGDIPEGYSVSREKKERFSLILESASTNQTSMYLCASSLWGAEQFFGPGTRLTVL.